These T cell receptor beta chains were read from a single sample in a study of cytomegalovirus exposure and HLA in healthy donors. Method: immunoSEQ multiplex PCR; TCRdb's copy keeps in-frame clones and lacks some. Of 350,000 or so clones in the sample, around 86% were seen once. Sample: PBMCs. Every receptor here comes from a woman between 18 and 29 years old in good health and CMV-seronegative. Each CDR3 is given with its conserved first and last residue. Each record gives: CDR3 DNA, CDR3 protein, D gene, V gene, clone size, J gene. A D gene is named only where the DNA matches it firmly. Rows may omit the clone size; those that give it use once, few, many or a size class.

CDR3nt: TGTGCCAGCAGTTACTCCCAGGGTAATGAGCAGTTCTTC
CDR3aa: CASSYSQGNEQFF
d_gene: -
v_gene: TRBV6-5
abundance: -
j_gene: TRBJ2-1

CDR3nt: TGTGCCTGGAGTGTAGGGAAAGGGACAGGAGGAAACACCATATATTTT
CDR3aa: CAWSVGKGTGGNTIYF
d_gene: TRBD1
v_gene: TRBV30
abundance: -
j_gene: TRBJ1-3

CDR3nt: TGTGCCAGCAGTTTAGGAGCGGACAGGTTCTACACCTTC
CDR3aa: CASSLGADRFYTF
d_gene: TRBD1
v_gene: TRBV28
abundance: -
j_gene: TRBJ1-2

CDR3nt: TGTGCCAGCCACAGGGTACTGGCGAACACCGGGGAGCTGTTTTTT
CDR3aa: CASHRVLANTGELFF
d_gene: -
v_gene: TRBV5-6
abundance: once
j_gene: TRBJ2-2

CDR3nt: TGTGCCAGCAGCGCAGGGACTAGCACCGATACGCAGTATTTT
CDR3aa: CASSAGTSTDTQYF
d_gene: TRBD2
v_gene: TRBV9
abundance: -
j_gene: TRBJ2-3

CDR3nt: TGTGCCAGTTCTCTTTGGGGGGAGATCAGGGAAGCCACAGATACGCAGTATTTT
CDR3aa: CASSLWGEIREATDTQYF
d_gene: -
v_gene: TRBV28
abundance: -
j_gene: TRBJ2-3

CDR3nt: TGTGCCAGCAGTGAAAGGGGCGGGAGGACTGAAGCTTTCTTT
CDR3aa: CASSERGGRTEAFF
d_gene: -
v_gene: TRBV25-1
abundance: -
j_gene: TRBJ1-1

CDR3nt: TGTGCCAGCTTCGGGACTAGGAAAGAGACCCAGTACTTC
CDR3aa: CASFGTRKETQYF
d_gene: TRBD2
v_gene: TRBV7-9
abundance: once
j_gene: TRBJ2-5

CDR3nt: TGTGCCAGCAGCGTAAGCGGCGGGAGGGGCAATGAGCAGTTCTTC
CDR3aa: CASSVSGGRGNEQFF
d_gene: TRBD2
v_gene: TRBV9
abundance: -
j_gene: TRBJ2-1

CDR3nt: TGCGCCAGCAGCTCCCCACCGGGGGAAGAGACCCAGTACTTC
CDR3aa: CASSSPPGEETQYF
d_gene: -
v_gene: TRBV5-1
abundance: -
j_gene: TRBJ2-5